This is a list of T cell receptor beta chains from one sample in a study of OX40 agonist ivuxolimab in advanced cancers. Repertoires were generated with immunoSEQ multiplex PCR, while TCRdb's copy carries only in-frame clones and drops some. The table records 55,000 to 65,000 clones, more than 75% of them present only once. The sample here was CD4+ or CD8+ T cells sorted from blood, taken in a trial of the OX40 agonist ivuxolimab. The receptor set was obtained from an adult with an advanced solid tumor such as melanoma, head and neck, liver or kidney cancer. CDR3s include the opening cysteine and the closing phenylalanine or tryptophan. The size of a clone is reported for some rows only, either as once, few or many, or as a class for expanded clones.

J	size	V	CDR3
TRBJ2-1	NA	TRBV18	CASSPLPADEQFF
TRBJ2-5	NA	TRBV5-1	CASSVDRRETQYF
TRBJ2-1	NA	TRBV11-2	CASSPLDASYNEQFF
TRBJ2-1	NA	TRBV7-6	CASSRSGTSLDNEQFF
TRBJ2-1	NA	TRBV2	CASRKDTQTILNEQFF
TRBJ2-3	NA	TRBV18	CASSPGGSDADTQYF
TRBJ2-7	NA	TRBV5-5	CASSFGPSSYEQYF
TRBJ2-3	NA	TRBV4-3	CASSLAGDTQYF
TRBJ2-7	NA	TRBV7-9	CASSPTSDEQYF
TRBJ2-1	NA	TRBV4-3	CASSLGWRDRDLSSYNEQFF
TRBJ1-1	NA	TRBV30	CAWSVPRTGLNTEAFF
TRBJ2-7	NA	TRBV28	CASSFDFEQYF
TRBJ1-5	NA	TRBV19	CASTQGRGGNQPQHF
TRBJ2-5	NA	TRBV6-5	CASSYWGRSSQETQYF
TRBJ1-5	NA	TRBV19	CASSLGKGVKNGPQHF
TRBJ2-1	few	TRBV4-2	CASSQLGPADNEQFF
TRBJ1-2	NA	TRBV29-1	CSVEAVRSANYGYTF
TRBJ2-7	NA	TRBV29-1	CSVEGTGGGDEQYF
TRBJ1-2	few	TRBV7-3	CASSPRDRGYGYTF
TRBJ1-5	NA	TRBV10-3	CAISSDVGNQPQHF
TRBJ2-7	NA	TRBV4-2	CASSQATSGNYEQYF
TRBJ1-1	NA	TRBV7-9	CASSPVPAVDEAFF
TRBJ2-7	NA	TRBV7-9	CASSSIEENLSYEQYF
TRBJ1-5	few	TRBV30	CAWRDNSNQPQHF
TRBJ1-4	NA	TRBV6-1	CASRRGNINEKLFF
TRBJ2-6	NA	TRBV4-1	CASSQHRQSSGANVLTF
TRBJ1-2	NA	TRBV19	CASSSWGTGGEHGYTF
TRBJ1-4	NA	TRBV9	CASSPGAGLPNEKLFF
TRBJ2-3	NA	TRBV9	CASSETSGADTQYF
TRBJ2-5	NA	TRBV6-5	CASSLRRDQETQYF
TRBJ2-1	NA	TRBV30	CAWSPPLAGRNEQFF
TRBJ2-3	NA	TRBV5-4	CASSRGAGTKDTQYF
TRBJ1-5	once	TRBV28	CASLDKGWAQHF
TRBJ2-6	few	TRBV27	CASSFAGAKGANVLTF
TRBJ2-7	NA	TRBV9	CASSVDGAYEQYF
TRBJ1-2	NA	TRBV2	CASSGGQGGAYGYTF
TRBJ2-1	NA	TRBV19	CASTPGTSGRWDNEQFF
TRBJ2-7	NA	TRBV5-1	CASSLDTGHPYEQYF
TRBJ2-1	once	TRBV28	CASSSIPNEQFF
TRBJ2-3	once	TRBV6-1	CASIDRNTDTQYF
TRBJ1-1	NA	TRBV28	CASSSLGNTEAFF
TRBJ1-1	NA	TRBV28	CASSKLTAGDTEAFF
TRBJ2-1	NA	TRBV30	CAWSVRGARSYNEQFF
TRBJ2-7	NA	TRBV7-9	CASSSQGGNYEQYF